These 32 T cell receptor beta chains were all obtained from the same sample, sequenced in a study of identical twins. Via MiXCR, TCRdb re-called the 5' RACE reads, giving one row per CDR3 protein. The sample lists roughly 720,000 distinct CDR3 sequences, about 20% seen once, with roughly 13% in the top ten. The same data also went into a second study, on T cells expressing NK-cell markers.

The specimen was PBMCs. The receptors here all came from a woman between 18 and 29 years old in good health.

This clonotype was counted only a few times. J is TRBJ2-1 and V is TRBV6-1; no clear D. This CDR3 is 13 amino acids long. Between the trimmed V and J ends, which lost 10 bases and 0 bases, there was a span of 10 bases. Per germline, CDR1 MNHNS and CDR2 SASEGT. The CDR3 DNA reads TGTGCCATCAGACCTGACTCCTACAATGAGCAGTTCTTC. This codes for CAIRPDSYNEQFF.

The CDR3 protein is CAWSVPQGEGYTF. The CDR3 DNA reads as TGTGCCTGGAGTGTACCCCAGGGAGAAGGCTACACCTTC. This chain links TRBV30 with TRBJ1-2; perhaps TRBD1 as D (5 bases). Germline V gives CDR1 GTSNPN, CDR2 SVGIG (reference sequence). The V end lost 0 bases, the J end lost 8 bases, and 13 bases lay between the germline ends. There are 13 residues in the CDR3.

The chain uses TRBV7-8 and TRBJ2-7, with D possibly being TRBD1 (7 bases). The CDR3 extends over 13 amino acids. Germline assignment: CDR1 SGHVS and CDR2 FQNEAQ. V dropped 5 bases and J dropped 3 bases, with 11 bases sitting between them. CDR3 protein: CASSAGTVYEQYF. As DNA, the CDR3 is TGTGCCAGCAGCGCGGGGACAGTCTACGAGCAGTACTTC.

This clonotype has more than one count but fewer than ten. This rearrangement joins TRBV20-1 to TRBJ2-5; 9 bases map to TRBD2. The CDR3 runs 12 residues. V shed 6 bases and J 4 bases; nucleotides not matched to a gene: 3. The germline V gene has CDR1 DFQATT and CDR2 SNEGSKA (reference sequence). The CDR3 reads CSAAGGRETQYF. Here the CDR3 DNA reads TGCAGTGCGGCGGGGGGGAGAGAGACCCAGTACTTC.

In this sample, this clonotype turned up a few times. The J gene is TRBJ1-1, the V gene TRBV4-3; no firm D call. The CDR3 runs 14 residues. Looked up from germline, CDR1 is LGHNA and CDR2 is YSLEER. Trimming took 4 bases from V and 0 from J, leaving 9 bases between them. The CDR3 nucleotides are TGCGCCAGCAGCCCTCGACACGTGAACACTGAAGCTTTCTTT. Translating gives CASSPRHVNTEAFF.

This chain links TRBV12-3 or TRBV12-4 with TRBJ2-3, with D tentatively TRBD2 (6 bases). The CDR3 has 15 residues. V lost 6 bases to trimming and J lost 4 bases, with 17 bases between them. The CDR3 bases are TGTGCCAGCAGGGGAGGCGGGGACGGGGCAGATACGCAGTATTTT. Protein product: CASRGGGDGADTQYF.

The chain employs TRBV27 and TRBJ2-3; unclear D gene. Germline loops: CDR1 MNHEY, CDR2 SMNVEV (reference sequence). CDR3 size: 15 residues. Trimming removed 4 bases at V and 3 bases at J, with 14 bases between. CDR3 DNA sequence: TGTGCCAGCAGTTCTTTTACAGATTCAACAGATACGCAGTATTTT. Translation gives CASSSFTDSTDTQYF.

This clonotype was found a few times. This chain links TRBV19 with TRBJ2-5, with TRBD2 matching 14 bases. The V and J ends lost 6 bases and 5 bases, in that order; junction bases with no gene match: 11. The germline V gene encodes CDR1 LNHDA and CDR2 SQIVND (reference sequence). This CDR3 has 17 amino acids. CDR3 coding DNA: TGTGCCAGTAGCCGCCATGGGACTAGCGGGAGAGGGGAGACCCAGTACTTC. Protein product: CASSRHGTSGRGETQYF.

The chain joins TRBV12-3 or TRBV12-4 to TRBJ1-2; a weak D match, TRBD1 (5 bases). V lost 7 bases and J lost 3, with 21 bases in between. The CDR3 consists of 16 residues. DNA for the CDR3: TGTGCCAGCAATCGGGTCCCAGGGAGGTTGGACTATGGCTACACCTTC. Residues: CASNRVPGRLDYGYTF.

This chain connects TRBV12-3 or TRBV12-4 to TRBJ2-2; 9 nucleotides line up with TRBD2. Trimming took 8 bases from V and 7 from J; bases not matched to a gene: 14. The CDR3 contains 16 residues. This chain's CDR3 is CASVPGTSSSYGELFF. In DNA form, the CDR3 reads TGTGCCAGCGTCCCCGGGACTAGCTCAAGCTACGGGGAGCTGTTTTTT.

This clonotype was recorded many times. The gene calls are TRBV5-1 and TRBJ2-1, with unresolved D. This CDR3 spans 13 amino acids. Trimming took off 1 base at V and 7 bases at J, with 9 bases between the two ends. Germline loops: CDR1 SGHRS, CDR2 YFSETQ. CDR3 in amino acids: CASSLFELNEQFF. The DNA of the CDR3 is TGCGCCAGCAGCTTGTTCGAGCTGAATGAGCAGTTCTTC.

The CDR3 nucleotides are TGTGCCAGCAGCTTTCTAGCGGGGGGGCTTGATGAGCAGTTCTTC. Its protein is CASSFLAGGLDEQFF. The chain recombines TRBV11-2 with TRBJ2-1; 12 nucleotides line up with TRBD2. Losses at the gene ends were 3 bases for V and 8 bases for J; bases not matched to a gene: 5. This CDR3 has 15 residues. CDR1 is SGHAT, CDR2 FQNNGV, per germline.

This chain connects TRBV7-2 to TRBJ1-1, with a weak D call TRBD1 (5 bases). The CDR3 totals 14 residues. Germline V gene lookup returns CDR1 SGHTA and CDR2 FQGNSA. Trimming removed 0 bases from V and 5 bases from J, with 10 bases in between. This chain's CDR3 is CASSLAGASTEAFF. CDR3 sequence (DNA): TGTGCCAGCAGCTTAGCAGGGGCGAGTACTGAAGCTTTCTTT.

In the case of this clonotype: Germline is not matched at one junction end, which may reflect a read error. V usage is TRBV27 and J usage is TRBJ1-5, with D possibly TRBD1 on 5 matching bases. Germline values: CDR1 MNHEY, CDR2 SMNVEV (reference sequence). The CDR3 contains 14 residues. The CDR3 DNA reads as TGCGCCAGCAGTAAATGGGGCTCGAGTCAGCCCCAGCATTTT. Protein sequence: CASSKWGSSQPQHF.

This clonotype was counted a few times. This chain connects TRBV6-7 to TRBJ1-1; TRBD1 might be the D (5 bases). TRBV6-7 is filed as an ORF, its function uncertain. V gave up 3 bases and J gave up 0 bases, with 14 bases separating them. The CDR3 is 16 residues long. CDR3 residues: CASSYRGRAMNTEAFF. In DNA, the CDR3 is TGTGCCAGCAGTTATCGGGGCAGGGCCATGAACACTGAAGCTTTCTTT.

The V and J genes are TRBV11-2 and TRBJ2-1; 7 bases are a match to TRBD1. From germline, CDR1 is SGHAT and CDR2 FQNNGV. This CDR3 comprises 16 residues. The ends lost 4 bases at V and 5 bases at J; junction bases unmatched: 11. CDR3 sequence reads: CASSSGQTLRDNEQFF. The CDR3 region has the DNA TGTGCCAGCAGCTCGGGACAGACCCTAAGGGACAATGAGCAGTTCTTC.

The chain has TRBV12-3 or TRBV12-4 and TRBJ2-6, with 7 bases fitting TRBD1. V was clipped by 7 bases and J by 1 base; unmatched bases: 10. The length of the CDR3 is 17 residues. In DNA, the CDR3 is TGTGCCAGCAAATCTCCCGCAGGGGGTTCTGGGGCCAACGTCCTGACTTTC. This gives the protein CASKSPAGGSGANVLTF.

The chain carries TRBV10-2 and TRBJ2-3, with D possibly matching TRBD2 (5 bases). Germline V gene data show CDR1 as WSHSY and CDR2 as SAAADI. The CDR3 is 14 residues long. The V and J ends lost 5 bases and 2 bases respectively, with 11 bases between them. DNA for the CDR3: TGCGCCAGCAGTCTGGACTTGCCCACAGATACGCAGTATTTT. This gives the protein CASSLDLPTDTQYF.

V and J are TRBV5-1 and TRBJ2-5; 9 nucleotides match TRBD2. Looked up from germline, CDR1 is SGHRS and CDR2 is YFSETQ. Germline trimming cut 4 bases from V and 4 bases from J; bases unmatched to any gene: 11. This CDR3 is 16 amino acids long. The CDR3 is CASSVSGLAGIETQYF. DNA for the CDR3: TGCGCCAGCAGCGTGTCCGGGCTAGCGGGAATAGAGACCCAGTACTTC.

This clonotype occurred a few times. The chain couples TRBV7-2 to TRBJ1-2, with D hard to call. CDR3 length: 11 amino acids. Germline loops: CDR1 SGHTA, CDR2 FQGNSA. V was pared by 5 bases and J by 11 bases, with 12 bases between. CDR3 sequence: CASSLTLGYTF. The CDR3 coding sequence is TGTGCCAGCAGCCTGACATTAGGGTACACCTTC.

V gene TRBV12-3 or TRBV12-4 combines with J gene TRBJ1-2, with D perhaps matching TRBD1 (6 bases). The CDR3 runs 14 residues. Trimming shortened V by 5 bases and J by 5 bases, and 15 bases separated the two germline ends. CDR3 loop: CASSTLSGAYGYTF. The CDR3 coding sequence is TGTGCCAGCAGTACCCTCTCAGGGGCATATGGCTACACCTTC.

This clonotype came up many times. V and J are TRBV4-3 and TRBJ2-3; TRBD2 aligns across 13 bases. Trimming removed 4 bases from V and 3 bases from J; junction bases left unmatched: 7. The CDR3 loop spans 17 amino acids. CDR1 is LGHNA and CDR2 is YSLEER in the germline V gene. For the CDR3, the DNA is TGCGCCAGCAGCCCCCGGACTAGCGGGAGAGATACAGATACGCAGTATTTT. Its translation is CASSPRTSGRDTDTQYF.

This clonotype turned up a few times. This chain connects TRBV15 to TRBJ2-5; 11 nucleotides match TRBD2. V lost 0 bases and J lost 5; bases outside the gene matches: 5. CDR3 length equals 16 residues. Germline assignment: CDR1 LNHNV and CDR2 YYDKDF (reference sequence). CDR3 amino acids: CATSRDRLAGGETQYF. CDR3 bases: TGTGCCACCAGCAGAGATCGGCTAGCGGGGGGTGAGACCCAGTACTTC.

This clonotype has a handful of counts. J is TRBJ2-5 and V is TRBV9, with 9 bases matching TRBD1. The CDR3 contains 17 residues. Trimming removed 4 bases from V and 2 bases from J; junction bases left unmatched: 12. CDR1 and CDR2 (germline): SGDLS, YYNGEE. The CDR3 region is CASSPPRGTGPQETQYF. The CDR3 nucleotides read TGTGCCAGCAGCCCTCCTAGGGGGACAGGGCCACAAGAGACCCAGTACTTC.

This clonotype appeared many times. V gene TRBV10-3 combines with J gene TRBJ2-3; 7 bases agree with TRBD1. V was pared by 10 bases and J by 2 bases, with 3 bases of the junction left unmatched. This CDR3 has 12 amino acids. Germline CDR1 and CDR2: ENHRY and SYGVKD. The CDR3 region is CATGQITDTQYF. CDR3 sequence (DNA): TGTGCCACGGGACAGATCACAGATACGCAGTATTTT.

The CDR3 spells CASSLGAGTLYEQYF. DNA of the CDR3: TGTGCCAGCAGCTTAGGGGCCGGGACACTCTACGAGCAGTACTTC. V is TRBV7-8 and J is TRBJ2-7, with a tentative D call TRBD1 (6 bases). CDR3 length: 15 amino acids. V lost 1 base, J lost 3 bases, and 13 bases lay in between. Germline V gives CDR1 SGHVS, CDR2 FQNEAQ.

The chain combines TRBV7-8 with TRBJ2-2; D gene ambiguous. CDR1 is SGHVS and CDR2 is FQNEAQ in the germline V gene. This CDR3 has 13 amino acids. Trimming stripped 6 bases from V and 3 bases from J, with 8 bases between. CDR3 sequence: CASRLKDTGELFF. Written as DNA, the CDR3 is TGTGCCAGCAGACTCAAGGACACCGGGGAGCTGTTTTTT. Drawing the rest from reference TRBV7-8 and TRBJ2-2, the complete variable domain is GAGVSQSPRYKVAKRGQDVALRCDPISGHVSLFWYQQALGQGPEFLTYFQNEAQLDKSGLPSDRFFAERPEGSVSTLKIQRTQQEDSAVYLCASRLKDTGELFFGEGSRLTVL.

The chain couples TRBV20-1 to TRBJ2-5; no reliable D call. CDR1 DFQATT and CDR2 SNEGSKA come from the germline V gene (reference sequence). V lost 5 bases, J lost 2 bases, and 9 bases lay in between. The CDR3 contains 12 residues. Here the CDR3 reads CSASTDQETQYF. CDR3 bases: TGCAGTGCTTCGACTGATCAAGAGACCCAGTACTTC.

In its sample, this clonotype was seen many times. This chain joins TRBV6-5 and TRBJ1-1, with no clear D. The germline CDR1 and CDR2 sequences are MNHEY and SVGAGI. This CDR3 has 16 residues. Trimming took off 0 bases at V and 3 bases at J, with 14 bases between the two ends. The chain's CDR3 is CASSYSISRLDTEAFF. CDR3 DNA sequence: TGTGCCAGCAGTTACTCGATATCCAGGTTGGACACTGAAGCTTTCTTT.

The chain uses TRBV7-8 and TRBJ2-7, with TRBD1 matching 10 bases. Germline assignment: CDR1 SGHVS and CDR2 FQNEAQ. V lost 2 bases and J lost 4; bases outside the gene matches: 11. The length of the CDR3 is 17 residues. CDR3 residues: CASSLHFPPGQGYEQYF. The CDR3 nucleotides read TGTGCCAGCAGCTTACATTTCCCTCCGGGACAGGGGTACGAGCAGTACTTC.

This clonotype showed up just a few times. The chain combines TRBV29-1 with TRBJ1-1; D gene unclear. Germline assignment: CDR1 SQVTM and CDR2 ANQGSEA. The CDR3 contains 12 residues. The ends were cut back, 6 bases at V and 5 bases at J, with 13 bases in the middle. The CDR3 sequence is CSVWGGGTEAFF. The CDR3 DNA follows: TGCAGCGTATGGGGAGGAGGGACTGAAGCTTTCTTT.

In this sample, this clonotype turned up a few times. The chain joins TRBV29-1 to TRBJ2-1; D unclear. Per the germline V gene, CDR1 is SQVTM and CDR2 is ANQGSEA. V shed 6 bases and J shed 8 bases, with 8 bases lying between them. CDR3 length: 10 amino acids. The CDR3 is CSVLPHEQFF. The DNA of the CDR3 is TGCAGCGTGTTGCCTCATGAGCAGTTCTTC.